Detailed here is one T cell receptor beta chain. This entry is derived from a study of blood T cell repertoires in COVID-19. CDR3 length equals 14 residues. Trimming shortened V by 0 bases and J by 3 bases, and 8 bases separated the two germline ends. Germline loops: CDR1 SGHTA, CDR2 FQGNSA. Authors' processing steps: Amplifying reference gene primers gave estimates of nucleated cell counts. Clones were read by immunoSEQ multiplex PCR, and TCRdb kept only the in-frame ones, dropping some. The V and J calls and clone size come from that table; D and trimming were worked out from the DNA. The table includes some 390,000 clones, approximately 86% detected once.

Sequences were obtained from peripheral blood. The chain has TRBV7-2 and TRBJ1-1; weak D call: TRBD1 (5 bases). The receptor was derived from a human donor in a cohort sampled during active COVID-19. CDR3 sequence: CASSLARRDTEAFF. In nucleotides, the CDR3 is TGTGCCAGCAGCTTAGCGCGCAGGGACACTGAAGCTTTCTTT.